The subject of this entry is one T cell receptor (beta chain). This sample is drawn from a study of blood T cell repertoires in COVID-19. Whole-study context: Sample material is recorded as cDNA or gDNA derived from T cells, B-cell-depleted T cells, or PBMCs.

This CDR3 comprises 15 residues. With 3 bases clipped from V and 3 bases from J, the junction kept 4 bases outside the gene matches. Per the germline V gene, CDR1 is MRHNA and CDR2 is SNTAGT. Enrollees, about 18 to 100 years old, lived in around 23 US areas. Repertoires were generated with immunoSEQ multiplex PCR, while TCRdb's copy carries only in-frame clones and drops some. The sample shows approximately 180,000 clones, around 73% of them seen only once. V usage is TRBV6-4 and J usage is TRBJ2-2; 7 bases are shared with TRBD1. The clonotype comes from a woman aged 50 to 60 who had recovered from COVID-19. Sequenced input: PBMCs or T cells enriched from blood (not recorded which). This chain's CDR3 is CASSERGLDTGELFF. The CDR3 DNA is TGTGCCAGCAGTGAGAGGGGGCTGGACACCGGGGAGCTGTTTTTT.